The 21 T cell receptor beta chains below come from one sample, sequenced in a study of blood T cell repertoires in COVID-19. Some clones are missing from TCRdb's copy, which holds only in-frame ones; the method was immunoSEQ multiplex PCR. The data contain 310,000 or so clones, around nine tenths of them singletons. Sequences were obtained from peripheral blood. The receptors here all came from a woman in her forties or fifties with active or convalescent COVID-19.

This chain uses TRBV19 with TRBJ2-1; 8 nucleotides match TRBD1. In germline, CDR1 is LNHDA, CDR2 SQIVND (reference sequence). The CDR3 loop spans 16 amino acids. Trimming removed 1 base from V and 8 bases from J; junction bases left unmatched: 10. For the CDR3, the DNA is TGTGCCAGTAGTATAGGAGCCGCAGGGGGCCTGGATGAGCAGTTCTTC. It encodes CASSIGAAGGLDEQFF. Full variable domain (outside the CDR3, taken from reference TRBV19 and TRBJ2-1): DGGITQSPKYLFRKEGQNVTLSCEQNLNHDAMYWYRQDPGQGLRLIYYSQIVNDFQKGDIAEGYSVSREKKESFPLTVTSAQKNPTAFYLCASSIGAAGGLDEQFFGPGTRLTVL.

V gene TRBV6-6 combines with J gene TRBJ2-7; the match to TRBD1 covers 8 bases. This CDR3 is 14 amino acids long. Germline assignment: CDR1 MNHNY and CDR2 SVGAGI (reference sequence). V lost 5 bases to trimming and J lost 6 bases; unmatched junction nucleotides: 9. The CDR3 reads CASSTGQGTVEQYF. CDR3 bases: TGTGCCAGCAGTACCGGACAGGGTACGGTCGAGCAGTACTTC.

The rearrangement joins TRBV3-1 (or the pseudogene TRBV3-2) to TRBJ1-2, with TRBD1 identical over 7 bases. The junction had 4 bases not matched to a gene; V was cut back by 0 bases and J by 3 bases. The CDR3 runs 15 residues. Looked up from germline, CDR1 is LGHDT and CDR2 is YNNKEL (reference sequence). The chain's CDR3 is CASSQEDRADYGYTF. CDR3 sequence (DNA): TGTGCCAGCAGCCAAGAAGACAGGGCGGACTATGGCTACACCTTC.

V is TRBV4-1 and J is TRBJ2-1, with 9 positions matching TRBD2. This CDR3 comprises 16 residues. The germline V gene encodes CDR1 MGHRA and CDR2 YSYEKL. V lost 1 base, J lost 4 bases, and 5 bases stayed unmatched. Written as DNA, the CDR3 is TGCGCCAGCAGCCAAGTGGCTAGCGGGACGTACAATGAGCAGTTCTTC. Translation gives CASSQVASGTYNEQFF.

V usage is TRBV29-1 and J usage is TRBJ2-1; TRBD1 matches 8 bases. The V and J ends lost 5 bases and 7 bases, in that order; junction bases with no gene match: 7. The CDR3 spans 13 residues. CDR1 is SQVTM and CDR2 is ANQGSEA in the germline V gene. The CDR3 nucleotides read TGCAGCGTTAAGCGACAGGGGAAAAATGAGCAGTTCTTC. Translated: CSVKRQGKNEQFF.

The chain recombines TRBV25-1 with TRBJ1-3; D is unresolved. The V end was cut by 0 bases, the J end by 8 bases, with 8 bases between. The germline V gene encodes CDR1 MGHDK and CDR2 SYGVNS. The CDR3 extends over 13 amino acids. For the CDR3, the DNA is TGTGCCAGCAGTGAATATTCGGGAGACACCATATATTTT. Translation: CASSEYSGDTIYF. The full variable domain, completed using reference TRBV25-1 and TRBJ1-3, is EADIYQTPRYLVIGTGKKITLECSQTMGHDKMYWYQQDPGMELHLIHYSYGVNSTEKGDLSSESTVSRIRTEHFPLTLESARPSHTSQYLCASSEYSGDTIYFGEGSWLTVV.

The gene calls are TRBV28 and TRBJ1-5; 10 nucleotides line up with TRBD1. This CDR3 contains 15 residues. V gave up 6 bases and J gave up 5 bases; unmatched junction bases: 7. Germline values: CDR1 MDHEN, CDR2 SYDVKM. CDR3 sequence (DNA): TGTGCCAGCAGCCGACAGGGGGCCGTGTATCAGCCCCAGCATTTT. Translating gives CASSRQGAVYQPQHF.

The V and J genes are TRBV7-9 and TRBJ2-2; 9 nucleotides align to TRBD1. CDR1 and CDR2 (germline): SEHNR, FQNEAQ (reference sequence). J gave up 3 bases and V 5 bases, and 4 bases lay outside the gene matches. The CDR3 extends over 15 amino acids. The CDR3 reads CASSLRTGDTGELFF. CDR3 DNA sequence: TGTGCCAGCAGCCTCCGGACAGGGGACACCGGGGAGCTGTTTTTT.

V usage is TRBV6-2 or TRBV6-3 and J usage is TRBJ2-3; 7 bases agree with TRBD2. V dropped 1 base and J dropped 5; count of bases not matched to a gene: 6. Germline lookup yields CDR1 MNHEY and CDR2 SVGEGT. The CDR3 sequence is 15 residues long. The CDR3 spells CASSYFRGDLDTQYF. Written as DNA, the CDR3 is TGTGCCAGCAGTTACTTCCGGGGGGATTTAGATACGCAGTATTTT.

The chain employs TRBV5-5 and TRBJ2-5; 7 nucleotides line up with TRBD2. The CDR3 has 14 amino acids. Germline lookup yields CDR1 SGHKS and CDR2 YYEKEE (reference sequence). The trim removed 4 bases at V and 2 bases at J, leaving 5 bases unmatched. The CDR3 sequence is CASSREAFQETQYF. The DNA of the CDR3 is TGTGCCAGCAGCCGGGAGGCGTTTCAAGAGACCCAGTACTTC.

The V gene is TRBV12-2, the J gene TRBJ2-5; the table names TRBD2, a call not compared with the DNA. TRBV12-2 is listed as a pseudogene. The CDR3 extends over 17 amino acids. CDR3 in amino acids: CASRLGGPSGRVMTQYF. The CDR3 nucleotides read TGTGCAAGTCGCTTAGGTGGTCCTAGCGGGAGGGTTATGACCCAGTACTTC.

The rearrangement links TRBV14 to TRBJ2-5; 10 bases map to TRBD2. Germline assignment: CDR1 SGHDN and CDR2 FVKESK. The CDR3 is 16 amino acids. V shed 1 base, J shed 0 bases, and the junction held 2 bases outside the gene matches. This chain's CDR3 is CASSQVSGGYQETQYF. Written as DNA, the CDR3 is TGTGCCAGCAGCCAAGTTAGCGGGGGGTACCAAGAGACCCAGTACTTC. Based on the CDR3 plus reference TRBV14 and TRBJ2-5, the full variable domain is EAGVTQFPSHSVIEKGQTVTLRCDPISGHDNLYWYRRVMGKEIKFLLHFVKESKQDESGMPNNRFLAERTGGTYSTLKVQPAELEDSGVYFCASSQVSGGYQETQYFGPGTRLLVL.

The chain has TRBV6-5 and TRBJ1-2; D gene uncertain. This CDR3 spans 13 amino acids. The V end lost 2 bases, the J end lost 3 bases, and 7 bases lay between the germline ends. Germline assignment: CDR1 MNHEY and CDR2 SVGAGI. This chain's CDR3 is CASSYNRDYGYTF. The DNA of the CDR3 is TGTGCCAGCAGTTACAATCGGGACTATGGCTACACCTTC.

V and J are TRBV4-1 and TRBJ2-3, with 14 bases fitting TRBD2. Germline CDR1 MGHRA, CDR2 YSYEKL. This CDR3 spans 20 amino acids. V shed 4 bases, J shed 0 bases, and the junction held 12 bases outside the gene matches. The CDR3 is CASSRGLAGGSTVSTDTQYF. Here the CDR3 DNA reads TGCGCCAGCAGCCGAGGACTAGCGGGGGGCTCTACAGTTAGCACAGATACGCAGTATTTT.

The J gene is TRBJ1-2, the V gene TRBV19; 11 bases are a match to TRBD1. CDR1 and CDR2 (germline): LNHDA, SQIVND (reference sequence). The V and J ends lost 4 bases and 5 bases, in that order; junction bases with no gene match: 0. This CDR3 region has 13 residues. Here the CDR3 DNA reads TGTGCCAGTAGTAGGGACAGGGGGTATGGCTACACCTTC. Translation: CASSRDRGYGYTF.

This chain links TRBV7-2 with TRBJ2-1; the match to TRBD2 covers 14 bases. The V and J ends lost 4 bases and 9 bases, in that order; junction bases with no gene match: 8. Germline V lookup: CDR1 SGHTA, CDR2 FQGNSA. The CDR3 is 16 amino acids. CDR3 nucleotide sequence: TGTGCCAGCAGCTACGGACTAGCGGGGGGAAGTAGTGAGCAGTTCTTC. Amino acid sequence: CASSYGLAGGSSEQFF.

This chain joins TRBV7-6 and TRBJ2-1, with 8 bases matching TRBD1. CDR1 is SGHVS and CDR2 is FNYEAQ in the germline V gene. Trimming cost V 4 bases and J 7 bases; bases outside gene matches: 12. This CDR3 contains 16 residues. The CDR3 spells CASSSPGQDIRNEQFF. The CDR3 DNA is TGTGCCAGCAGCTCGCCGGGACAGGATATTAGGAATGAGCAGTTCTTC.

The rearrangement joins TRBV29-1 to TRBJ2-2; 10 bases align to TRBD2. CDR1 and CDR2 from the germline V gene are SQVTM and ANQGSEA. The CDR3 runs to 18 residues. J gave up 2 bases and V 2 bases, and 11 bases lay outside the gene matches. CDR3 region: CSVEQAGGPDLNTGELFF. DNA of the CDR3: TGCAGCGTTGAACAAGCGGGAGGGCCGGATCTTAACACCGGGGAGCTGTTTTTT.

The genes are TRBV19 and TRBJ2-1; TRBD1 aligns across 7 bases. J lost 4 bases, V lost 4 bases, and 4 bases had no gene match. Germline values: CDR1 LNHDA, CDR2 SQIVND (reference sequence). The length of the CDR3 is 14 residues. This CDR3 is CASSTGTAYNEQFF. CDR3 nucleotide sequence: TGTGCCAGTAGTACCGGGACAGCATACAATGAGCAGTTCTTC.

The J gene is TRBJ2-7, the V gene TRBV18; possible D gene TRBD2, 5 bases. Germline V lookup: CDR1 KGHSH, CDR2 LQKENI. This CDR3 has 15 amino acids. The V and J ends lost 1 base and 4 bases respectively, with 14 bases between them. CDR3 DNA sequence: TGTGCCAGCTCACCACTACCCTCGGGGTGGTACGAGCAGTACTTC. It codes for CASSPLPSGWYEQYF.

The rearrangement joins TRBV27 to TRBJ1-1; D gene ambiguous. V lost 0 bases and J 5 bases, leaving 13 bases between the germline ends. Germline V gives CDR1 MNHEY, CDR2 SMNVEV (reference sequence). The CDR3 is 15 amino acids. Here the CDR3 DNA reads TGTGCCAGCAGTTTATCAATAGTTGAGAGGACTGAAGCTTTCTTT. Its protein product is CASSLSIVERTEAFF.